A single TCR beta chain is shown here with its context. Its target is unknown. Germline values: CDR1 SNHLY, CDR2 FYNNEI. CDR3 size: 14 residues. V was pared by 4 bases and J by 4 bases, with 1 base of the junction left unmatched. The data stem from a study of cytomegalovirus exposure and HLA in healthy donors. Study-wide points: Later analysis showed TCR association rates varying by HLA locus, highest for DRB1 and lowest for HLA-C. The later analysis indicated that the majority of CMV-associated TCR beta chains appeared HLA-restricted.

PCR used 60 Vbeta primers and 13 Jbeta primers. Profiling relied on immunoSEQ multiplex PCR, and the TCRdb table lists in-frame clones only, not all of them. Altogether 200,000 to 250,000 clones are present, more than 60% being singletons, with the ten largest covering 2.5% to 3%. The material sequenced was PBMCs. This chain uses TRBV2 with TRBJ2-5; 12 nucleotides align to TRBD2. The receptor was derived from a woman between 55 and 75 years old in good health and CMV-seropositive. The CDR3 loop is CASSALAGGETQYF. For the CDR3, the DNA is TGTGCCAGCAGTGCACTAGCGGGGGGAGAGACCCAGTACTTC.